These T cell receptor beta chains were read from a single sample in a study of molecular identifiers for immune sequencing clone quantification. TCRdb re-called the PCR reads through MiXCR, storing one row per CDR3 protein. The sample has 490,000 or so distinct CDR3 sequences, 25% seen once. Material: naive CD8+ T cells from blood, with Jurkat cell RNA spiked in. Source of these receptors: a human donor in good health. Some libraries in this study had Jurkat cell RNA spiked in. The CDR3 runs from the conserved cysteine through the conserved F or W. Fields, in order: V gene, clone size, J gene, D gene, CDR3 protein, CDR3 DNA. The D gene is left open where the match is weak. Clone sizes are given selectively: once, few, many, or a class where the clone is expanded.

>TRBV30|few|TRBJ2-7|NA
CAWSPTGNEQYF
TGTGCCTGGAGTCCCACAGGGAACGAGCAGTACTTC
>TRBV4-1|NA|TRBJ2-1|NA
CANSQDSRELDNEQFF
TGCGCCAACAGCCAAGATTCACGGGAGCTAGACAATGAGCAGTTCTTC
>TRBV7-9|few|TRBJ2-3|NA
CASSLPNDSLVEDTQYF
TGTGCCAGCAGCTTACCGAACGACTCCCTTGTAGAAGATACGCAGTATTTT
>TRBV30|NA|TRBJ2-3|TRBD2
CAWSRTSGTTDTQYF
TGTGCCTGGAGTCGGACTAGCGGGACCACAGATACGCAGTATTTT
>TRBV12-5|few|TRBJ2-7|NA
CASASGVASYEQYF
TGTGCTAGTGCCAGCGGCGTGGCCTCCTACGAGCAGTACTTC
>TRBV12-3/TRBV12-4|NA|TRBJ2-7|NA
CASSGSTGEQYF
TGTGCCAGCAGTGGGTCTACGGGCGAGCAGTACTTC
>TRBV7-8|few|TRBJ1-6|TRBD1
CASSTGQGANSPLHF
TGTGCCAGCAGCACCGGACAGGGGGCTAATTCACCCCTCCACTTT
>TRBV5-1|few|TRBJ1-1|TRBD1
CASSFQGADEAFF
TGCGCCAGCAGCTTCCAGGGGGCTGATGAAGCTTTCTTT
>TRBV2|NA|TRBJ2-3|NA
CASGRMGLTDTQYF
TGTGCCAGCGGTCGGATGGGCCTCACAGATACGCAGTATTTT
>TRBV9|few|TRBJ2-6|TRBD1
CASSPGFGTGESGANVLTF
TGTGCCAGCAGCCCAGGGTTCGGGACAGGGGAATCTGGGGCCAACGTCCTGACTTTC
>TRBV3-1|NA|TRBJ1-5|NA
CASSQAGPRGQPQHF
TGTGCCAGCAGCCAAGCAGGACCCAGAGGTCAGCCCCAGCATTTT
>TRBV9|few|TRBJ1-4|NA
CASSVGTAGLEKLFF
TGTGCCAGCAGCGTAGGGACGGCTGGGCTTGAAAAACTGTTTTTT
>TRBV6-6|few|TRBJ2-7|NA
CASTPTFNPTYEQYF
TGTGCCAGCACTCCAACGTTCAACCCGACCTACGAGCAGTACTTC
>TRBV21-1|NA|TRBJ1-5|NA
CASSNDPGQGGYQPQHF
TGTGCCAGCAGCAATGACCCTGGACAGGGAGGGTATCAGCCCCAGCATTTT
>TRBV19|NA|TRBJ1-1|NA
CASRPTGTTEAFF
TGTGCCAGTAGGCCAACAGGGACCACTGAAGCTTTCTTT
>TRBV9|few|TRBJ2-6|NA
CASSVVPLPGSGANVLTF
TGTGCCAGCAGCGTAGTCCCCCTCCCCGGCTCTGGGGCCAACGTCCTGACTTTC
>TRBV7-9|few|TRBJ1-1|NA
CASSQVTMNTEAFF
TGTGCCAGCAGTCAAGTGACAATGAACACTGAAGCTTTCTTT
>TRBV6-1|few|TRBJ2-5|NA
CASTGQTQETQYF
TGTGCCAGCACTGGACAGACCCAAGAGACCCAGTACTTC
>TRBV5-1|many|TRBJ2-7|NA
CASSLVSAYEQYF
TGCGCCAGCAGCTTGGTGTCGGCCTACGAGCAGTACTTC
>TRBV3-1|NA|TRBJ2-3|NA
CASSDKGAPRDTQYF
TGTGCCAGCAGCGATAAGGGAGCCCCCCGGGATACGCAGTATTTT
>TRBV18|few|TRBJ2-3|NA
CASSPQSQGVFTDTQYF
TGTGCCAGCTCACCACAATCCCAGGGCGTCTTCACAGATACGCAGTATTTT
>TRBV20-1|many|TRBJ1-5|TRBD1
CSARDRGLWNQPQHF
TGCAGTGCTAGAGACAGGGGGCTATGGAATCAGCCCCAGCATTTT
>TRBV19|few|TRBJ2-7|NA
CASSFGTAFSYEQYF
TGTGCCAGTAGCTTTGGGACTGCCTTCTCCTACGAGCAGTACTTC
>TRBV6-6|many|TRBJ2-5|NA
CASREQETQYF
TGTGCCAGCAGGGAACAAGAGACCCAGTACTTC
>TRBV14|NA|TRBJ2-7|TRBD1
CASSQTPGQGAYEQYF
TGTGCCAGCAGCCAAACCCCGGGACAGGGGGCATACGAGCAGTACTTC
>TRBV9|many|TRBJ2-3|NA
CASSASDTQYF
TGTGCCAGCAGCGCCTCAGATACGCAGTATTTT